This entry is about one T cell receptor beta chain. Antigen: not known. This sample stems from a study of T cell responses to AZD1222 COVID-19 vaccine. Germline V gene sequence: CDR1 MRHNA, CDR2 SNTAGT. V lost 7 bases, J lost 0 bases, and 9 bases stayed unmatched. There are 16 residues in the CDR3. Here immunoSEQ multiplex PCR was the method, and the copy in TCRdb shows in-frame clones only, minus some. The sample lists some 150,000 clones, around 89% occurring once. Whole-study results and caveats: Along spike, vaccine-associated CD4 TCRs were found throughout, with dominance at 160-218 and 743-854. An increase in Spike-specific TCR breadth and depth was observed after two AZD1222 doses. Donors skewed white British and female; clonal diversity was possibly underestimated. Targets within unmutated variant regions were reportedly found for nearly half of spike-specific TCRs.

The chain uses TRBV6-4 and TRBJ2-7, with TRBD2 matching over 10 bases. Sequenced here: peripheral blood, sampled on day 0 of AZD1222 vaccination. This clonotype originated in an adult in good health. CDR3 residues: CASTPGLAGASYEQYF. The CDR3 DNA follows: TGTGCCAGCACCCCGGGGCTAGCGGGAGCCTCCTACGAGCAGTACTTC.